These 14 T cell receptor beta chains came from one sample sequenced in a study of blood T cell repertoires in COVID-19. The data were produced by immunoSEQ multiplex PCR, yet TCRdb's version contains in-frame clones alone and is incomplete. The sample contains 150,000 or so clones, roughly 80% of which appear only once. Sequenced input: peripheral blood. The receptors originated from a man older than 75 with acute or convalescent COVID-19.

The genes are TRBV6-5 and TRBJ2-3, with D tentatively TRBD1 (5 bases). From germline, CDR1 is MNHEY and CDR2 SVGAGI. Trimming removed 4 bases from V and 7 bases from J, with 6 bases in between. The CDR3 extends over 11 amino acids. The CDR3 reads CASSSGNTQYF. The DNA for the CDR3 is TGTGCCAGCAGTTCAGGGAATACGCAGTATTTT.

The chain has TRBV4-1 and TRBJ2-7; 9 positions match TRBD2. J gave up 3 bases and V 0 bases, and 6 bases lay outside the gene matches. The CDR3 loop spans 16 amino acids. Looked up from germline, CDR1 is MGHRA and CDR2 is YSYEKL. As DNA, the CDR3 is TGCGCCAGCAGCCAAGATTGGGCTAGCGGGGTCTACGAGCAGTACTTC. Translating it yields CASSQDWASGVYEQYF.

This clone has a handful of counts. This chain joins TRBV2 and TRBJ1-2; TRBD1 aligns across 8 bases. Germline CDR1 and CDR2: SNHLY and FYNNEI. CDR3 length: 13 amino acids. Trimming took 9 bases from V and 2 from J; bases not matched to a gene: 5. The CDR3 nucleotides read TGTGCCAGTGGGACAGGTCGGAACTATGGCTACACCTTC. Translating gives CASGTGRNYGYTF.

The chain uses TRBV11-1 and TRBJ1-1; D call uncertain. V was shortened by 8 bases and J by 5 bases, with 15 bases between the two germline ends. Germline lookup yields CDR1 SGHAT and CDR2 FQDESV (reference sequence). CDR3 size: 13 residues. The CDR3 sequence: CASSPGFGTEAFF. Here the CDR3 DNA reads TGTGCCAGCTCGCCCGGGTTTGGGACTGAAGCTTTCTTT.

Turning to this clone: Additional DNA sequences in this sample encode the identical CDR3. J is TRBJ1-2 and V is TRBV15; a weak D match, TRBD1 (5 bases). There are 13 residues in the CDR3. Per germline, CDR1 LNHNV and CDR2 YYDKDF (reference sequence). Trimming removed 0 bases at V and 5 bases at J, with 7 bases between. CDR3 residues: CATSREGGYGYTF. CDR3 bases: TGTGCCACCAGCAGAGAGGGGGGATATGGCTACACCTTC.

This chain joins TRBV5-1 and TRBJ2-5, with 9 bases lining up with TRBD2. V lost 4 bases to trimming and J lost 4 bases; unmatched junction nucleotides: 5. Per the germline V gene, CDR1 is SGHRS and CDR2 is YFSETQ. The CDR3 loop spans 14 amino acids. CDR3 DNA sequence: TGCGCCAGCAGCAGGGGACTAGCCCCAGAGACCCAGTACTTC. Residues: CASSRGLAPETQYF.

The chain recombines TRBV11-2 with TRBJ2-5, with TRBD1 matching 11 bases. Per germline, CDR1 SGHAT and CDR2 FQNNGV. The CDR3 loop spans 15 amino acids. Trimming at V came to 5 bases and at J to 4 bases, leaving 6 bases not matched to a gene. The CDR3 sequence: CASSPGTGGTETQYF. In nucleotides, the CDR3 is TGTGCCAGCAGCCCCGGGACAGGGGGTACAGAGACCCAGTACTTC. The variable domain in full, completed from reference TRBV11-2 and TRBJ2-5, reads EAGVAQSPRYKIIEKRQSVAFWCNPISGHATLYWYQQILGQGPKLLIQFQNNGVVDDSQLPKDRFSAERLKGVDSTLKIQPAKLEDSAVYLCASSPGTGGTETQYFGPGTRLLVL.

This clone was counted once. The V gene is TRBV4-2, the J gene TRBJ2-1, with 8 positions matching TRBD2. V lost 1 base to trimming and J lost 9 bases; unmatched junction nucleotides: 14. The germline gives CDR1 LGHNA, CDR2 YNFKEQ. CDR3 size: 17 residues. CDR3 in amino acids: CASSQGGTGGGLSEQFF. DNA for the CDR3: TGTGCCAGCAGCCAAGGGGGGACCGGCGGGGGGCTTTCTGAGCAGTTCTTC.

The V and J genes are TRBV3-1 (or the pseudogene TRBV3-2) and TRBJ2-3; tentative D call: TRBD1 (6 bases). The germline CDR1 and CDR2 sequences are LGHDT and YNNKEL (reference sequence). The length of the CDR3 is 16 residues. V dropped 1 base and J dropped 3 bases, with 14 bases sitting between them. The chain's CDR3 is CASSQARGKQTDTQYF. CDR3 in DNA: TGTGCCAGCAGCCAAGCGAGGGGGAAGCAAACAGATACGCAGTATTTT.

This chain uses TRBV5-1 with TRBJ2-5; 8 bases agree with TRBD1. V was pared by 4 bases and J by 2 bases, with 7 bases of the junction left unmatched. The CDR3 loop spans 15 amino acids. Germline V gives CDR1 SGHRS, CDR2 YFSETQ. DNA of the CDR3: TGCGCCAGCAGCCATGGGACAGGCCTACAAGAGACCCAGTACTTC. Translated, it gives CASSHGTGLQETQYF.

In its sample, this clone was seen a few times. The rearrangement uses TRBV18 and TRBJ1-2; perhaps TRBD1 as D (6 bases). V gave up 2 bases and J gave up 1 base, with 14 bases separating them. This CDR3 has 16 amino acids. Per the germline V gene, CDR1 is KGHSH and CDR2 is LQKENI. CDR3 protein: CASSPTAGVDNYGYTF. CDR3 nucleotide sequence: TGTGCCAGCTCACCAACGGCAGGGGTAGATAACTATGGCTACACCTTC.

This clone has just a few counts. The chain carries TRBV30 and TRBJ1-2; D possibly corresponds to TRBD1 (5 bases). The CDR3 runs to 13 residues. The germline CDR1 and CDR2 sequences are GTSNPN and SVGIG (reference sequence). V lost 1 base, J lost 5 bases, and 11 bases lay in between. Here the CDR3 reads CAWSAQDFYGYTF. In DNA, the CDR3 is TGTGCCTGGAGTGCACAGGATTTTTATGGCTACACCTTC.

This chain links TRBV24-1 with TRBJ2-7, with 7 bases lining up with TRBD2. CDR1 and CDR2 (germline): KGHDR, SFDVKD. The CDR3 loop spans 17 amino acids. The trim removed 10 bases at V and 4 bases at J, leaving 21 bases unmatched. The CDR3 nucleotides read TGTGCCACTCCCGATGGGGGAATTAGCGGGTTATTATACGAGCAGTACGTC. Amino acid sequence: CATPDGGISGLLYEQYV.

The chain joins TRBV18 to TRBJ1-1, with 11 bases fitting TRBD1. The CDR3 sequence is 14 residues long. Germline loops: CDR1 KGHSH, CDR2 LQKENI. V dropped 2 bases and J dropped 6; count of bases not matched to a gene: 2. CDR3 in DNA: TGTGCCAGCTCACCAATGGGACAGGGGGCTGAAGCTTTCTTT. Amino acid sequence: CASSPMGQGAEAFF.